This T cell receptor beta chain was found in a study of Graves' ophthalmopathy and Graves' hyperthyroidism. Study summary: Being free of ophthalmopathy for 18 months of follow-up defined stable hyperthyroidism.

Transcripts of RNA were the source for amplifying TCR beta CDR3 regions. An opening RT-PCR round employed HTBI primers and preceded a second-round multiplex PCR. TCRdb redid the calling of the multiplex PCR reads with MiXCR, one entry per CDR3 protein. The table shows approximately 1.2 million distinct CDR3 sequences, with around a third occurring only once. Germline V CDR1 and CDR2: LNHNV, YYDKDF (reference sequence). The CDR3 has 14 amino acids. Recruitment covered hyperthyroidism patients aged 18 to 65 whose new diagnosis was of under 2 months' duration. This chain uses TRBV15 with TRBJ2-5; D not resolved. The DNA end is more similar to TRBJ2-1, so the J call may be wrong. The clonotype was recovered from an adult man with Graves' hyperthyroidism. Specimen: peripheral blood or thyroid tissue (not recorded which). The CDR3 spells CATSRKQQYNEQFF. The CDR3 nucleotides read TGTGCCACCAGCAGAAAACAGCAATACAATGAGCAGTTCTTC.